This TCR beta chain was observed in a study of CD8+ T cells in alopecia areata. In its sample, this clone was seen a few times. Antigen specificity is unknown. The sequencing template was cDNA reverse transcribed from extracted RNA. Data came from immunoSEQ multiplex PCR; TCRdb stores just in-frame clones and leaves some out. The table records under 130,000 clones, around 59% of them present only once. V lost 5 bases, J lost 1 base, and 14 bases lay in between. Germline V CDR1 and CDR2: LNHDA, SQIVND (reference sequence). CDR3 size: 15 residues. Notes on the study in general: Scalp lesions, especially in alopecia totalis/universalis, had higher clonality than normal scalp.

Specimen: CD4+ T cells sorted from blood. V and J are TRBV19 and TRBJ1-2; D unresolved. This TCR derives from a human donor in good health. CDR3 in DNA: TGTGCCAGTAGTGAGCAGACCCTCGGTAACTATGGCTACACCTTC. Its protein product is CASSEQTLGNYGYTF. Based on the CDR3 plus reference TRBV19 and TRBJ1-2, the full variable domain is DGGITQSPKYLFRKEGQNVTLSCEQNLNHDAMYWYRQDPGQGLRLIYYSQIVNDFQKGDIAEGYSVSREKKESFPLTVTSAQKNPTAFYLCASSEQTLGNYGYTFGSGTRLTVV.